This T cell receptor (beta chain) appears in the sequencing data of a study of CD8 T cells in ankylosing spondylitis. This clonotype was observed many times. The antigen is unknown. General study findings and limits: A TCR beta motif made of several highly homologous variants seemed typical of ankylosing spondylitis blood. The authors found the disease-linked clones to be CD8+ and relatively rare in peripheral blood.

The length of the CDR3 is 12 residues. Germline V lookup: CDR1 SGHRS, CDR2 YFSETQ. V gave up 0 bases and J gave up 8 bases, with 6 bases separating them. TCRdb re-analysed the 5' RACE reads in MiXCR, keeping a single row per CDR3 protein. The table lists 200,000 to 250,000 distinct CDR3 sequences, 5.5% to 7.5% of them singletons. The sequence derives from a male donor with ankylosing spondylitis. The sample consisted of blood, either unsorted or a sorted T cell fraction (not recorded which). The chain carries TRBV5-1 and TRBJ2-1; D not resolved. The CDR3 reads CASSLAPYEQFF. Here the CDR3 DNA reads TGCGCCAGCAGCTTGGCCCCATATGAGCAGTTCTTC.